A selection of T cell receptor beta chains follows, all from one sample in a study of blood T cell repertoires in COVID-19. Here immunoSEQ multiplex PCR was the method, and the copy in TCRdb shows in-frame clones only, minus some. The sample lists roughly 300,000 clones, around 89% occurring once. The sample taken for sequencing was peripheral blood. The receptors were gathered from a man between 18 and 35 years old who had recovered from COVID-19. Both conserved end residues are part of each CDR3. D genes are given only for firm matches. Clone sizes are given selectively: once, few, many, or a class where the clone is expanded.

J: TRBJ2-1
V: TRBV19
D: NA
size: NA
length: 16
CDR3: CASSTSGGSTYNEQFF
DNA: TGTGCCAGTAGTACTTCAGGGGGGTCTACCTACAATGAGCAGTTCTTC

J: TRBJ1-5
V: TRBV5-1
D: NA
size: NA
length: 12
CDR3: CASSSIRQPQHF
DNA: TGCGCCAGCAGCTCGATTCGGCAGCCCCAGCATTTT

J: TRBJ2-2
V: TRBV2
D: NA
size: few
length: 10
CDR3: CASKERELFF
DNA: TGTGCCAGCAAAGAGCGGGAGCTGTTTTTT

J: TRBJ1-2
V: TRBV3-1/TRBV3-2
D: NA
size: NA
length: 13
CDR3: CASSQGQAYGYTF
DNA: TGTGCCAGCAGCCAAGGACAGGCCTATGGCTACACCTTC

J: TRBJ2-2
V: TRBV5-1
D: TRBD1
size: NA
length: 18
CDR3: CASSLKSSGTGSVGELFF
DNA: TGCGCCAGCAGCTTGAAGTCCTCCGGGACAGGGTCTGTCGGGGAGCTGTTTTTT

J: TRBJ1-2
V: TRBV5-5
D: NA
size: NA
length: 15
CDR3: CASSLAGALTYGYTF
DNA: TGTGCCAGCAGCTTGGCAGGGGCTCTTACCTATGGCTACACCTTC

J: TRBJ1-1
V: TRBV29-1
D: NA
size: NA
length: 13
CDR3: CSVGLDRNTEAFF
DNA: TGCAGCGTTGGGTTGGACAGGAACACTGAAGCTTTCTTT

J: TRBJ2-5
V: TRBV13
D: NA
size: few
length: 18
CDR3: CASSLASWVAELQETQYF
DNA: TGTGCCAGCAGCTTAGCCTCATGGGTAGCGGAGTTGCAAGAGACCCAGTACTTC

J: TRBJ2-7
V: TRBV9
D: NA
size: NA
length: 12
CDR3: CASKGQSYEQYF
DNA: TGTGCCAGCAAAGGACAGTCCTACGAGCAGTACTTC

J: TRBJ1-2
V: TRBV27
D: NA
size: NA
length: 14
CDR3: CASSLSPGEGGYTF
DNA: TGTGCCAGCAGTTTATCCCCAGGGGAAGGGGGCTACACCTTC

J: TRBJ2-7
V: TRBV5-1
D: TRBD1
size: NA
length: 14
CDR3: CASSPGQGWYEQYF
DNA: TGCGCCAGCAGCCCCGGACAGGGATGGTACGAGCAGTACTTC

J: TRBJ1-6
V: TRBV29-1
D: NA
size: NA
length: 13
CDR3: CSVEVTAGSPLHF
DNA: TGCAGCGTTGAAGTCACAGCAGGATCACCCCTCCACTTT

J: TRBJ1-1
V: TRBV27
D: NA
size: few
length: 14
CDR3: CASSHPGQDTEAFF
DNA: TGTGCCAGCAGCCATCCGGGACAAGACACTGAAGCTTTCTTT

J: TRBJ2-3
V: TRBV7-3
D: TRBD2
size: NA
length: 17
CDR3: CASSLSGTSGFTDTQYF
DNA: TGTGCCAGCAGCTTATCGGGGACTAGCGGTTTCACAGATACGCAGTATTTT

J: TRBJ2-7
V: TRBV9
D: TRBD2
size: NA
length: 14
CDR3: CASSPQTSSNEQYF
DNA: TGTGCCAGCAGCCCGCAGACTAGCTCCAACGAGCAGTACTTC

J: TRBJ2-1
V: TRBV6-1
D: TRBD2
size: NA
length: 16
CDR3: CASSELGTNSYNEQFF
DNA: TGTGCCAGCAGTGAATTGGGGACTAACTCCTACAATGAGCAGTTCTTC